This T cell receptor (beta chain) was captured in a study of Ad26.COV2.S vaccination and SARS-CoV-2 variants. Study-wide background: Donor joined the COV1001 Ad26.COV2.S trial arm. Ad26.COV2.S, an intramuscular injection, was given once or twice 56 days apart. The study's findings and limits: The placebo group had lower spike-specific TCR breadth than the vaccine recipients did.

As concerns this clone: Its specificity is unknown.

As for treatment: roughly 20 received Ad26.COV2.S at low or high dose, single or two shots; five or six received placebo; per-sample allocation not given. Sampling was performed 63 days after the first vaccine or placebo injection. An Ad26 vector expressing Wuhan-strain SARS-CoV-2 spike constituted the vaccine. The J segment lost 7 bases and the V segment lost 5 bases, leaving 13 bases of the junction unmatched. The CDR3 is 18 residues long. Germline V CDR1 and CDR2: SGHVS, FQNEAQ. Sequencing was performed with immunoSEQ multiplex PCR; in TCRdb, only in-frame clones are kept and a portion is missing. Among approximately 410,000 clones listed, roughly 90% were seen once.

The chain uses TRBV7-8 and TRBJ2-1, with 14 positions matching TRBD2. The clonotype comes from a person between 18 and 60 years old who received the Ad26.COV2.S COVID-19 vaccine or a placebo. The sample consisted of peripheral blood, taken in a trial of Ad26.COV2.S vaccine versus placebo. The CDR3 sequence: CASSQGLLTSGGENEQFF. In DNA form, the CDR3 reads TGTGCCAGCAGCCAGGGACTACTGACTAGCGGGGGGGAGAATGAGCAGTTCTTC.